This T cell receptor (beta chain) was sequenced in a study of tumor-infiltrating lymphocytes in primary liver carcinoma. Looking at the study overall: Male and female patients aged 30 to 69 years made up the cohort. Samples produced roughly 3.5 to 7.5 million productive TCRbeta reads, comparable across tissue types.

This clonotype was found many times. Starting material of 500 to 600 ng total RNA yielded TCR beta cDNA via a constant-region primer. Each TCR beta library was derived from three nested multiplex PCR rounds that employed slightly modified ARM-PCR. Amplification in the first two PCR rounds was performed using TRBV1-TRBV30 forward primers and a C-beta reverse primer for approximately 10 cycles each. TCRdb reprocessed the multiplex PCR reads via MiXCR and lists one record per CDR3 protein. The data show 300,000 to 350,000 distinct CDR3 sequences, around three fifths seen once. Unsorted whole blood yielded blood RNA, and germline DNA was extracted as well. Blood samples of four milliliters were drawn preoperatively. V lost 3 bases, J lost 5 bases, and 9 bases lay in between. There are 13 residues in the CDR3.

V gene TRBV12-3 or TRBV12-4 combines with J gene TRBJ2-3; D is undetermined. The material sequenced was peripheral blood. The TCR was taken from a man in his forties with primary liver carcinoma and hepatitis B virus infection. CDR3 DNA: TGTGCCAGCAGTTTGGGGAAGGGAGATACGCAGTATTTT. Translating gives CASSLGKGDTQYF.